This TCR beta chain was obtained from a study of breast tumors, draining lymph nodes, adjacent tissues. V lost 4 bases and J lost 8, with 15 bases in between. The CDR3 has 14 amino acids. Germline CDR1 and CDR2: LGHDT and YNNKEL (reference sequence). TCRdb re-derived calls from the multiplex PCR reads in MiXCR, one entry per CDR3 protein. The sample has 200,000 or so distinct CDR3 sequences, roughly 31% seen once. The lymph nodes were axillary draining lymph nodes from breast cancer patients. This clonotype appeared a few times. The V gene is TRBV3-1, the J gene TRBJ2-1; no firm D call. This clonotype was sampled from a female donor with breast cancer. Some clones in this sample may be carry-over from other donors' samples. Material for sequencing was axillary lymph node tissue. In DNA form, the CDR3 reads TGTGCCAGCAGCCCGGCGGACGCCTTCCATGAGCAGTTCTTC. Encoded protein: CASSPADAFHEQFF.